Below are 7 T cell receptor beta chains sequenced from a single sample in a study of T cell clonotyping in hematopoietic cell transplantation. Sequenced by immunoSEQ multiplex PCR; TCRdb stores in-frame clones only, minus some. Here the sample spans approximately 16,000 clones, over 75% being singletons. The source material was peripheral blood mononuclear cells. These receptors were taken from a woman aged 40 to 50 in good health. Some clones in this sample may be carry-over from other donors' samples.

The gene calls are TRBV5-1 and TRBJ1-1; 8 bases fit TRBD1. V trimming: 0 bases; J trimming: 0 bases; junction bases outside the gene matches: 4. Germline CDR1 is SGHRS and CDR2 is YFSETQ. The CDR3 is 16 residues long. The CDR3 is CASSLGGQGLNTEAFF. In DNA, the CDR3 is TGCGCCAGCAGCTTGGGAGGACAGGGCCTGAACACTGAAGCTTTCTTT.

This chain connects TRBV29-1 to TRBJ2-1, with a possible D match to TRBD1 (6 bases). The germline gives CDR1 SQVTM, CDR2 ANQGSEA. The CDR3 has 12 residues. Trimming removed 5 bases from V and 7 bases from J, with 12 bases in between. The CDR3 protein is CSVTGPPNEQFF. In DNA form, the CDR3 reads TGCAGCGTTACAGGGCCGCCGAATGAGCAGTTCTTC.

The chain uses TRBV6-5 and TRBJ1-5, with D possibly being TRBD1 (6 bases). This CDR3 spans 15 amino acids. From germline, CDR1 is MNHEY and CDR2 SVGAGI. V shed 5 bases and J shed 2 bases, with 13 bases lying between them. Here the CDR3 reads CASSPQGLGNQPQHF. For the CDR3, the DNA is TGTGCCAGCAGTCCACAGGGCTTGGGCAATCAGCCCCAGCATTTT.

By proportion, this clone is medium-sized (0.01 to 0.1%). Different DNA sequences within this sample yield the same CDR3. This chain links TRBV25-1 with TRBJ2-5, with D perhaps being TRBD1 or TRBD2 (5 bases each). CDR1 and CDR2 (germline): MGHDK, SYGVNS. CDR3 length: 14 amino acids. Trimming removed 2 bases from V and 0 bases from J, with 7 bases in between. CDR3 sequence (DNA): TGTGCCAGCAGTGAAAGGGGACACCAAGAGACCCAGTACTTC. Translated: CASSERGHQETQYF.

This sequence joins TRBV4-3 and TRBJ2-3; 7 nucleotides match TRBD2. The CDR3 totals 18 residues. The V segment lost 5 bases and the J segment 0 bases; nucleotides outside the gene matches: 14. The germline V gene encodes CDR1 LGHNA and CDR2 YSLEER. CDR3 DNA sequence: TGCGCCAGCAGCGGGGAGGGTTTGCGAGATTCTAGCACAGATACGCAGTATTTT. Residues: CASSGEGLRDSSTDTQYF.

V usage is TRBV2 and J usage is TRBJ1-5; no clear D. Trimming stripped 4 bases from V and 7 bases from J, with 8 bases between. The CDR3 runs to 12 residues. The germline gives CDR1 SNHLY, CDR2 FYNNEI. This CDR3 reads CASSGEAQPQHF. CDR3 coding DNA: TGTGCCAGCAGTGGAGAAGCCCAGCCCCAGCATTTT.

The chain links TRBV29-1 to TRBJ1-2, with 8 bases aligning to TRBD1. The CDR3 is 12 amino acids. Germline V CDR1 and CDR2: SQVTM, ANQGSEA. Trimming at V came to 6 bases and at J to 4 bases, leaving 4 bases not matched to a gene. CDR3 DNA sequence: TGCAGCGTAGCGGACAGGGTCTATGGCTACACCTTC. This gives the protein CSVADRVYGYTF.